Below, 12 T cell receptor beta chains from the same sample are listed, as sequenced in a study of blood T cell repertoires in COVID-19. Repertoires were generated with immunoSEQ multiplex PCR, while TCRdb's copy carries only in-frame clones and drops some. Among about 52,000 clones, about 90% were seen once, and the ten largest hold 7% to 9%. Sample: peripheral blood. Every receptor here comes from an elderly man with active or convalescent COVID-19.

This sequence joins TRBV9 and TRBJ1-1; TRBD1 is a possible D gene (5 bases). The V end was cut by 0 bases, the J end by 5 bases, with 14 bases between. Germline lookup yields CDR1 SGDLS and CDR2 YYNGEE. The CDR3 consists of 15 residues. The CDR3 loop is CASSVATGGRTEAFF. The CDR3 DNA follows: TGTGCCAGCAGCGTAGCTACGGGGGGACGAACTGAAGCTTTCTTT.

This chain joins TRBV27 and TRBJ2-5; perhaps TRBD2 as D (5 bases). V lost 4 bases and J 7 bases, leaving 16 bases between the germline ends. In germline, CDR1 is MNHEY, CDR2 SMNVEV (reference sequence). The CDR3 totals 14 residues. CDR3 loop: CASSSTPLDVTQYF. The CDR3 bases are TGTGCCAGCAGTTCCACCCCACTAGACGTGACCCAGTACTTC.

The rearrangement uses TRBV7-2 and TRBJ1-1; D is uncertain. V lost 0 bases to trimming and J lost 6 bases, with 11 bases between them. The CDR3 covers 14 residues. Germline-derived CDR1 and CDR2 are SGHTA and FQGNSA. CDR3 amino acids: CASSLAFSGAEAFF. DNA of the CDR3: TGTGCCAGCAGCTTAGCGTTCTCCGGGGCTGAAGCTTTCTTT. The variable domain in full, completed from reference TRBV7-2 and TRBJ1-1, reads GAGVSQSPSNKVTEKGKDVELRCDPISGHTALYWYRQSLGQGLEFLIYFQGNSAPDKSGLPSDRFSAERTGGSVSTLTIQRTQQEDSAVYLCASSLAFSGAEAFFGQGTRLTVV.

The V call is TRBV7-2, the J call TRBJ1-4; perhaps TRBD1 as D (6 bases). The CDR3 is made up of 15 amino acids. CDR1 is SGHTA, CDR2 FQGNSA, per germline. V was trimmed by 5 bases and J by 0 bases, leaving 10 bases between them. CDR3 region: CASSVTGTTNEKLFF. The CDR3 region has the DNA TGTGCCAGCAGCGTAACAGGGACAACTAATGAAAAACTGTTTTTT.

The chain is built from TRBV7-3 and TRBJ1-1; the match to TRBD1 covers 7 bases. The CDR3 contains 15 residues. Germline CDR1 reads SGHTA; CDR2 reads FQGTGA. Unmatched junction bases numbered 3, after V lost 2 bases and J lost 0 bases. The CDR3 loop is CASSLAGTVNTEAFF. The CDR3 bases are TGTGCCAGCAGCTTAGCGGGGACAGTGAACACTGAAGCTTTCTTT.

The CDR3 region is CASSHSYEQYF. The CDR3 DNA reads as TGTGCCAGCAGTCATTCCTACGAGCAGTACTTC. The genes are TRBV6-2 or TRBV6-3 and TRBJ2-7; no reliable D call. The CDR3 runs to 11 residues. The V end lost 5 bases, the J end lost 1 base, and 3 bases lay between the germline ends. Germline V gives CDR1 MNHEY, CDR2 SVGEGT.

The chain combines TRBV5-6 with TRBJ2-5; D not certain. This CDR3 comprises 11 residues. CDR1 is SGHDT, CDR2 YYEEEE, per germline. The V gene lost 4 bases and the J gene lost 2 bases, with 3 bases spanning the gap. The CDR3 coding sequence is TGTGCCAGCAGCCTACAAGAGACCCAGTACTTC. Translated, it gives CASSLQETQYF.

The V and J genes are TRBV29-1 and TRBJ2-2; D is unclear. CDR1 SQVTM and CDR2 ANQGSEA come from the germline V gene. V was cut by 5 bases and J by 7 bases, with 11 bases left in between. CDR3 length equals 12 residues. For the CDR3, the DNA is TGCAGCGTTCGTGAGAGCGACGGGGAGCTGTTTTTT. Protein sequence: CSVRESDGELFF.

The chain has TRBV11-3 and TRBJ2-5, with TRBD1 as a possible D gene (6 bases). The CDR3 is made up of 15 amino acids. Trimming left V 1 base short and J 5 bases short, with 14 bases between. Germline assignment: CDR1 SGHNT and CDR2 YENEEA. As DNA, the CDR3 is TGTGCCAGCAGCTTAGTAACAGGGTCCCTGGAGACCCAGTACTTC. Translating it yields CASSLVTGSLETQYF.

The chain joins TRBV5-5 to TRBJ2-1, with D possibly being TRBD1 (7 bases). The CDR3 runs 14 residues. Trimming left V 4 bases short and J 7 bases short, with 15 bases between. Germline V gene sequence: CDR1 SGHKS, CDR2 YYEKEE (reference sequence). The CDR3 coding sequence is TGTGCCAGCAGCCCGGAGGGGGGACAGAATGAGCAGTTCTTC. Translating it yields CASSPEGGQNEQFF.

The chain employs TRBV28 and TRBJ2-3; D ambiguous. Germline CDR1 reads MDHEN; CDR2 reads SYDVKM. There are 13 residues in the CDR3. Trimming shortened V by 10 bases and J by 4 bases, and 15 bases separated the two germline ends. CDR3 in DNA: TGTGCCACCAGCCCTCCTTTCTCAGATACGCAGTATTTT. Amino acids: CATSPPFSDTQYF.

Only a few counts were recorded for this clone. The chain carries TRBV28 and TRBJ1-1; 11 nucleotides align to TRBD1. Germline CDR1 is MDHEN and CDR2 is SYDVKM. The J segment lost 8 bases and the V segment lost 6 bases, leaving 8 bases of the junction unmatched. This CDR3 contains 14 residues. CDR3 residues: CASRDRGRGREAFF. The CDR3 DNA sequence: TGTGCCAGCAGGGACAGGGGGCGGGGGAGAGAAGCTTTCTTT.